This T cell receptor (beta chain) comes out of a study of regulatory T cells in long-lasting Graves disease (dated by TCRdb to about 2021). The study in broad terms: To count as having persistent Graves' disease, a patient had to have received antithyroid drug treatment for over 5 years with TSH receptor autoantibodies remaining persistently positive. In the clinical cohort, patients with persistent Graves' disease had used antithyroid drugs for an average of roughly ten years. The study was conducted in China and was registered as a clinical trial. Persistent Graves' disease patients were compared with newly diagnosed Graves' disease patients by peripheral blood TCR sequencing and RNA sequencing. A total of around 35 samples were covered by TCR sequencing, comprising some 13 persistent and about 20 newly diagnosed Graves' disease patients. Study-level results and caveats: The authors acknowledged the small sample size as a limitation that may reduce accuracy. Persistent disease showed preferential use of TRBV28, TRBJ1-2 and TRBJ2-5, whereas newly diagnosed disease favored TRBV20-1 and TRBJ2-1. Compared with newly diagnosed patients, patients with persistent Graves' disease had lower TCR Shannon entropy and fewer highly expanded clones, which suggests clonal expansion. Only the TCR beta chain was sequenced and analyzed. Persistent patients shared more public clonotypes among themselves (around 2,500) than newly diagnosed patients did (over 950). Peripheral blood alone was examined, since thyroid tissue, which constituted the primary lesion, could not be accessed.

This clonotype was observed at least ten times. Its cognate antigen has yet to be identified. No qualities accompany the bases; no much larger clone lies one base away. The library was prepared using multiplex PCR. TCRdb records Illumina HiSeq 4000 as the sequencer. CDR3 regions were amplified by Arm-PCR with iRepertoire HTBI primers to construct TCR beta libraries. Before sequencing, the PCR products underwent gel purification. The authors' pipeline ran thus. A total of around 59 TRBV and about 13 TRBJ segments were identified across samples and were used for gene usage analysis of CDR3 amino acid clonotypes. COPE and FqMerger were used to merge filtered high-quality paired reads into contigs. Contigs were aligned with BLAST to IMGT TRBV, TRBD and TRBJ reference genes, and CDR3 was defined per IMGT. Any clonotype with a frequency above 0.1% was classified as a highly expanded clone. Shannon entropy was used to measure repertoire diversity, and the Gini coefficient was used to measure V-J evenness. A clonotype found in more than one individual was treated as public. TCRdb itself trimmed the public reads at Q25 with fastp, ran MiXCR and retained productive beta chains. Records with the same CDR3 protein are collapsed into one entry carrying the most frequent genes and DNA. These V and J calls are TCRdb output, not the study's own analysis. The sample table contains roughly 450,000 distinct CDR3 sequences; only one count was recorded for 20% to 30% of them. Jointly, the top ten make up roughly 30% of the sample.

Its CDR3 holds 15 amino acids, cysteine through phenylalanine. The CDR3 DNA has 45 bases and is translated from base 1. V and J lose 3 bases and 0 bases, and a span of 12 bases separates them. CDR1 SGDLS and CDR2 YYNGEE were looked up in the germline V gene. The time point label corresponds to: persistent/refractory GD, antithyroid drugs over 5 years with positive TRAb. For both TCR sequencing and RNA sequencing, RNA was extracted from PBMCs in TRIzol. The diagnosis of Graves' disease was made according to American Thyroid Association guidelines. Patients were recruited from an endocrinology department in Xi'an, China. Each patient gave about 9.1 milliliters of peripheral blood, collected in an EDTA anticoagulant tube. Ficoll Paque Plus density gradient separation was used to isolate PBMCs, and no additional T cell sorting was done. An Agilent 2100 Bioanalyzer and agarose gel were used to check RNA quality, and a NanoDrop 2000 was used to measure RNA concentration.

This clonotype was obtained from a female donor with Graves disease. Recombination linked TRBV9 to TRBJ2-5; no D gene can be assigned with confidence. This material consisted of peripheral blood mononuclear cells (PBMCs), taken when the disease was refractory, from a patient treated with antithyroid drugs. The nucleotides are TGTGCCAGCAGCGCCGACACAGCGTACCAAGAGACCCAGTACTTC. This gives the protein CASSADTAYQETQYF.